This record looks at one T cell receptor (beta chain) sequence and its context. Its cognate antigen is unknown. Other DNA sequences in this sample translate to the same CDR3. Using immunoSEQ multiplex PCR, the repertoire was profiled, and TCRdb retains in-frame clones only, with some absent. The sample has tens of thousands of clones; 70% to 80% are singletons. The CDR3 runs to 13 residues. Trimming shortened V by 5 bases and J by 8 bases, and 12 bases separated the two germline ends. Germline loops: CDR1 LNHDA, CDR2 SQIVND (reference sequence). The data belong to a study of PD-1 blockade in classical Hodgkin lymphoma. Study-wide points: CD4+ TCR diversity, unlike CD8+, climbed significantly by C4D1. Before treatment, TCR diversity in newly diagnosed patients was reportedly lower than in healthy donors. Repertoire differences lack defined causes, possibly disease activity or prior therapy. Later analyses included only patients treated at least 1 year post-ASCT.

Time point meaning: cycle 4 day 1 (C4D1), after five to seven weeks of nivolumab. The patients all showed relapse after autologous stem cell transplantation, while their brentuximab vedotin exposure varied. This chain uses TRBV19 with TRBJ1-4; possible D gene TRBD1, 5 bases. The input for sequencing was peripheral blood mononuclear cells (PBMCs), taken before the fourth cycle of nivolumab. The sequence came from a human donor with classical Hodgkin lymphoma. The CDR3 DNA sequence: TGTGCCAGTAGTCTGAGGGGCGGAGAAAAACTGTTTTTT. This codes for CASSLRGGEKLFF.